This is a list of T cell receptor beta chains from one sample in a study of response to subunit inactivated influenza vaccine. TCRdb reprocessed the RT-PCR reads via MiXCR and lists one record per CDR3 protein. The data contain around 480,000 distinct CDR3 sequences, about 15% of them singletons. The sequences come from CD4+ T cells sorted from PBMCs, collected about 24 months after vaccination. The receptor source for this set is a man aged 50 to 69 who received an inactivated influenza vaccine. Each CDR3 is given with its conserved first and last residue. Fields, in order: J gene, clone size, V gene, D gene, CDR3 DNA, CDR3 protein. The D gene is left open where the match is weak. For some rows the clone size is stated as once, few or many, or as a class when expanded; others skip it.

TRBJ2-7,.,TRBV19,.,TGTGCCAGTACCCCAACCTGGGGAGGTACCTACGAGCAGTACTTC,CASTPTWGGTYEQYF
TRBJ1-2,.,TRBV6-5,TRBD1,TGTGCCAGCACTTACTCGGACAGGGCGGCTGGCTACACCTTC,CASTYSDRAAGYTF
TRBJ2-2,.,TRBV5-1,TRBD1,TGCGCCAGCAGCTTGGGACAGGGGATGATAACCGGGGAGCTGTTTTTT,CASSLGQGMITGELFF
TRBJ1-5,few,TRBV29-1,TRBD1,TGCAGCGTTGCCCCGGACAGGGAGGGTCCCCAGCATTTT,CSVAPDREGPQHF
TRBJ1-1,.,TRBV9,.,TGTGCCAGCAGCGTAGCAAGTACCAGGGCTAACACTGAAGCTTTCTTT,CASSVASTRANTEAFF
TRBJ2-4,.,TRBV29-1,TRBD1,TGCAGCGTCGGGACAGAGAGGGCCAAAAACATTCAGTACTTC,CSVGTERAKNIQYF
TRBJ2-5,.,TRBV24-1,.,TGTGCCACCAGTGATCCGACAGTCCGAGGGACCCAGTACTTC,CATSDPTVRGTQYF
TRBJ2-4,many,TRBV29-1,.,TGCAGCGTTGTGATTCTGGGACTCCCGAACATTCAGTACTTC,CSVVILGLPNIQYF
TRBJ2-1,.,TRBV18,TRBD2,TGTGCCAGCTCCCCAAGCGGGAGAACCTACAATGAGCAGTTCTTC,CASSPSGRTYNEQFF
TRBJ2-3,few,TRBV2,.,TGTGCCAGCAGTAAGAGAGCGAGCACAGATACGCAGTATTTT,CASSKRASTDTQYF
TRBJ2-7,.,TRBV7-9,.,TGTGCCAGCAGCCTCGCAGGGAGCAACGAGCAGTACTTC,CASSLAGSNEQYF
TRBJ2-5,few,TRBV4-2,TRBD2,TGTGCCAGCAGCCTCCTACACATTAGCGGGGGGGAAGAGACCCAGTACTTC,CASSLLHISGGEETQYF
TRBJ1-2,few,TRBV6-6,.,TGTGCCACCTCCGGGGGCGGATCCTATGGCTACACCTTC,CATSGGGSYGYTF
TRBJ1-2,few,TRBV7-8,.,TGTGCCAGCAGCTTATCTGGCCAGGGGCCCTATGGCTACACCTTC,CASSLSGQGPYGYTF
TRBJ2-6,few,TRBV3-1,TRBD1,TGTGCCAGCAGCCCCCGGACAGGGGGCTCTGGGGCCAACGTCCTGACTTTC,CASSPRTGGSGANVLTF
TRBJ1-2,.,TRBV6-2/TRBV6-3,.,TGTGCCAGCAGCCCCGGACGGGGAGCTAACTATGGCTACACCTTC,CASSPGRGANYGYTF
TRBJ1-3,few,TRBV7-8,.,TGTGCCAGCAGCGACCCCTACTCTGGAAACACCATATATTTT,CASSDPYSGNTIYF
TRBJ2-5,.,TRBV20-1,.,TGCAGTGCTGGACGGACAGGCGGGGGAGAGACCCAGTACTTC,CSAGRTGGGETQYF
TRBJ2-5,.,TRBV7-2,TRBD1,TGTGCCAGCAGCTTAGCGATCCCGGGACAGGGGCAAGAGACCCAGTACTTC,CASSLAIPGQGQETQYF
TRBJ2-3,.,TRBV5-6,TRBD2,TGTGCCAGCAGCTTCACGGGACTAGCGGGGGAGGATACAGATACGCAGTATTTT,CASSFTGLAGEDTDTQYF
TRBJ2-1,few,TRBV7-2,TRBD2,TGTGCCAGCAGGTGGACTAGCGGGAGTTACAATGAGCAGTTCTTC,CASRWTSGSYNEQFF
TRBJ2-5,few,TRBV20-1,TRBD2,TGCAGTGCCCCCCTGGCGGGGGTGTTAGAGACCCAGTACTTC,CSAPLAGVLETQYF
TRBJ2-1,many,TRBV24-1,TRBD1,TGTGCCACCAGTGATTCTGTGACAGGGATAGGCAATGAGCAGTTCTTC,CATSDSVTGIGNEQFF
TRBJ2-2,many,TRBV5-6,TRBD1,TGCGCCAGCAGCTTGGGACAGCTAAACACCGGGGAGCTGTTTTTT,CASSLGQLNTGELFF
TRBJ2-7,.,TRBV3-1,.,TGTGCCAGCAGTCGAATGCGGCGCTACGAGCAGTACTTC,CASSRMRRYEQYF
TRBJ1-5,few,TRBV4-2,.,TGTGCCAGCAGCCCTTTGTTGGGCGGGGGGTTCGGTCAGCCCCAGCATTTT,CASSPLLGGGFGQPQHF
TRBJ2-1,many,TRBV29-1,TRBD2,TGCAGCGGCCGCGGACTAGCGGGTTACAATGAGCAGTTCTTC,CSGRGLAGYNEQFF
TRBJ2-7,many,TRBV30,.,TGTGCCTGGAGGAGAGGAGTGGGCAGCTCCTACGAGCAGTACTTC,CAWRRGVGSSYEQYF
TRBJ2-3,few,TRBV12-3/TRBV12-4,.,TGTGCCAGCAGTCCCGGGTCTAGCAGATTCACAGATACGCAGTATTTT,CASSPGSSRFTDTQYF
TRBJ2-3,.,TRBV7-2,.,TGTGCCAGCAGCAACCCCCGAGGAGGCTATAGGACAGATACGCAGTATTTT,CASSNPRGGYRTDTQYF
TRBJ2-1,.,TRBV6-1,.,TGTGCCAGCAGTGAAGCGCCCAATGAGCAGTTCTTC,CASSEAPNEQFF
TRBJ2-5,few,TRBV7-2,.,TGTGCCAGCAGCTTGGCCGGGGGGCCGTTGGAGACCCAGTACTTC,CASSLAGGPLETQYF
TRBJ2-5,.,TRBV20-1,.,TGCAGTGCTAGAGCGGCCAGCGGAGCGGCGGAGACCCAGTACTTC,CSARAASGAAETQYF
TRBJ2-5,.,TRBV30,.,TGTGCCTGGAGTCCACAGAGAGAGACCCAGTACTTC,CAWSPQRETQYF
TRBJ2-2,many,TRBV7-2,TRBD1,TGTGCCAGCAGCGCGGACAGGGCGAACACCGGGGAGCTGTTTTTT,CASSADRANTGELFF
TRBJ2-3,.,TRBV7-9,.,TGTGCCAGCAGCTTAAATCAGGGCCACACAGATACGCAGTATTTT,CASSLNQGHTDTQYF
TRBJ2-2,few,TRBV6-1,TRBD1,TGTGCCAGCAGCCGGGAAGGGACAGCGAACACCGGGGAGCTGTTTTTT,CASSREGTANTGELFF
TRBJ2-3,.,TRBV20-1,.,TGCAGTGCTAGAGAATGGCTCACAGATACGCAGTATTTT,CSAREWLTDTQYF
TRBJ2-3,.,TRBV6-5,.,TGTGCCAGCAGTTACTCGTCCTACACAGATACGCAGTATTTT,CASSYSSYTDTQYF
TRBJ2-7,few,TRBV29-1,TRBD2,TGCAGCGTTGGCCTGGCCGGGAGGTACGAGCAGTACTTC,CSVGLAGRYEQYF
TRBJ2-7,many,TRBV3-1,TRBD1,TGTGCCAGCAGCCCCTCGTACCGCGGGACAGGGGGCAACGAGCAGTACTTC,CASSPSYRGTGGNEQYF
TRBJ2-1,.,TRBV11-1,.,TGTGCCAGCAGCGTCGGAGAAGTCGACAATGAGCAGTTCTTC,CASSVGEVDNEQFF
TRBJ1-2,.,TRBV6-1,.,TGTGCCAGCAGCGCCCCGACAGCGACTAACTATGGCTACACCTTC,CASSAPTATNYGYTF